Listed below are T cell receptor beta chains from one sample, sequenced in a study of early T cells in non-severe SARS-CoV-2 infection. From the 5' RACE reads, TCRdb called clonotypes with MiXCR, one entry per CDR3 protein. This sample has tens of thousands of distinct CDR3 sequences; around a tenth occur once, and the top ten carry more than 7.5%. Sequenced material: whole blood, taken at baseline. The receptors were sampled from an adult who was a healthcare worker with PCR-confirmed SARS-CoV-2 infection or an uninfected control (not recorded which). The CDR3 runs from the conserved cysteine through the conserved F or W. A D gene is named only where the DNA matches it firmly. Size is omitted from some rows. Given values are once, few, many or a class for expanded clones.

size: few
D: TRBD2
J: TRBJ2-3
V: TRBV20-1
CDR3: CSAPTPSGADTQYF
DNA: TGCAGTGCCCCGACGCCTAGCGGGGCAGATACGCAGTATTTT

size: few
D: TRBD2
J: TRBJ2-3
V: TRBV4-2
CDR3: CASSQDLQRGDTDTQYF
DNA: TGTGCCAGCAGCCAAGATCTTCAGCGGGGGGACACAGATACGCAGTATTTT

size: few
D: -
J: TRBJ1-1
V: TRBV7-9
CDR3: CASSLAEAFF
DNA: TGTGCCAGCAGCTTGGCTGAAGCTTTCTTT

size: many
D: -
J: TRBJ2-2
V: TRBV27
CDR3: CASSLIGLERTGELFF
DNA: TGTGCCAGCAGTTTAATCGGTCTGGAACGTACCGGGGAGCTGTTTTTT

size: -
D: -
J: TRBJ1-1
V: TRBV12-3/TRBV12-4
CDR3: CASTLNSWLETEAFF
DNA: TGTGCCAGCACCCTTAACAGTTGGCTGGAAACTGAAGCTTTCTTT

size: once
D: TRBD2
J: TRBJ2-7
V: TRBV6-2/TRBV6-3
CDR3: CASSNRLAGAYEQYF
DNA: TGTGCCAGCAGTAACCGACTAGCGGGGGCTTACGAGCAGTACTTC

size: few
D: TRBD2
J: TRBJ2-3
V: TRBV10-2
CDR3: CASTLAGGTDTQYF
DNA: TGCGCCAGCACCCTAGCGGGGGGCACAGATACGCAGTATTTT

size: -
D: -
J: TRBJ2-7
V: TRBV6-1
CDR3: CASSEDRVEDEQYF
DNA: TGTGCCAGCAGTGAGGATCGCGTCGAGGACGAGCAGTACTTC

size: many
D: -
J: TRBJ1-1
V: TRBV3-1
CDR3: CASSQAGGTEAFF
DNA: TGTGCCAGCAGCCAAGCTGGGGGCACTGAAGCTTTCTTT

size: few
D: -
J: TRBJ1-5
V: TRBV20-1
CDR3: CSAGRVGSSQPQHF
DNA: TGCAGTGCTGGCAGGGTTGGAAGTAGTCAGCCCCAGCATTTT

size: -
D: TRBD2
J: TRBJ2-3
V: TRBV2
CDR3: CASSELSGGAGAVEYF
DNA: TGTGCCAGCAGTGAACTCAGCGGGGGGGCCGGGGCAGTGGAGTATTTT

size: many
D: -
J: TRBJ2-7
V: TRBV5-6
CDR3: CASSLERRGTEQYF
DNA: TGTGCCAGCAGCTTGGAACGCCGCGGGACCGAGCAGTACTTC

size: -
D: -
J: TRBJ2-1
V: TRBV2
CDR3: CASSVGASSNEQFF
DNA: TGTGCCAGCAGTGTTGGGGCGTCATCCAATGAGCAGTTCTTC

size: -
D: TRBD1
J: TRBJ1-2
V: TRBV12-3/TRBV12-4
CDR3: CASSKQGNYGYTF
DNA: TGTGCCAGCAGTAAACAGGGGAACTATGGCTACACCTTC

size: many
D: -
J: TRBJ1-2
V: TRBV12-3/TRBV12-4
CDR3: CASSLSPTGGYGYTF
DNA: TGTGCCAGCAGTTTATCCCCTACAGGTGGCTATGGCTACACCTTC

size: many
D: -
J: TRBJ2-1
V: TRBV30
CDR3: CAWGPRTGTPYPNEQFF
DNA: TGTGCCTGGGGCCCAAGAACCGGGACTCCCTATCCCAATGAGCAGTTCTTC

size: -
D: -
J: TRBJ1-2
V: TRBV2
CDR3: CASSVGVGRDYGYTF
DNA: TGTGCCAGCAGTGTCGGGGTCGGCAGGGACTATGGCTACACCTTC

size: -
D: TRBD2
J: TRBJ2-7
V: TRBV12-3/TRBV12-4
CDR3: CASRRTSGGGSYEQYF
DNA: TGTGCCAGCAGGCGGACTAGCGGGGGAGGATCCTACGAGCAGTACTTC

size: -
D: TRBD1
J: TRBJ1-4
V: TRBV5-6
CDR3: CASSRSGGEKLFF
DNA: TGTGCCAGCAGCCGTTCAGGGGGCGAAAAACTGTTTTTT

size: few
D: -
J: TRBJ1-2
V: TRBV25-1
CDR3: CASSGFGFYGYTF
DNA: TGTGCCAGCAGTGGTTTTGGGTTCTATGGCTACACCTTC

size: few
D: TRBD1
J: TRBJ1-2
V: TRBV5-6
CDR3: CASSLAGDRGRGGYTF
DNA: TGTGCCAGCAGCTTGGCGGGGGACAGGGGGCGCGGAGGCTACACCTTC

size: many
D: -
J: TRBJ2-1
V: TRBV29-1
CDR3: CSVEDLGGGEQFF
DNA: TGCAGCGTTGAAGATCTTGGGGGAGGTGAGCAGTTCTTC

size: few
D: -
J: TRBJ2-6
V: TRBV30
CDR3: CACPDSGANVLTF
DNA: TGTGCCTGCCCGGATTCTGGGGCCAACGTCCTGACTTTC

size: -
D: TRBD1
J: TRBJ2-7
V: TRBV7-2
CDR3: CASSSATGVYEQYF
DNA: TGTGCCAGCAGCTCGGCGACAGGGGTGTACGAGCAGTACTTC

size: -
D: TRBD1
J: TRBJ2-3
V: TRBV25-1
CDR3: CASSAFRTGPRTDTQYF
DNA: TGTGCCAGCAGTGCCTTTCGGACAGGGCCCCGCACAGATACGCAGTATTTT

size: few
D: TRBD1
J: TRBJ1-1
V: TRBV11-3
CDR3: CASSSRQGSTEAFF
DNA: TGTGCCAGCAGCTCCCGACAGGGTTCCACTGAAGCTTTCTTT

size: many
D: -
J: TRBJ2-3
V: TRBV9
CDR3: CASSVGGTDTQYF
DNA: TGTGCCAGCAGCGTAGGGGGAACAGATACGCAGTATTTT

size: many
D: TRBD1
J: TRBJ2-7
V: TRBV4-3
CDR3: CASSRDRGYEQYF
DNA: TGCGCCAGCAGCCGGGACAGGGGATACGAGCAGTACTTC

size: -
D: TRBD1
J: TRBJ2-3
V: TRBV7-6
CDR3: CASSPTGTGPDTQYF
DNA: TGTGCCAGCAGCCCGACAGGGACCGGTCCAGATACGCAGTATTTT

size: many
D: TRBD2
J: TRBJ2-1
V: TRBV10-2
CDR3: CASSESMGGGDNEQFF
DNA: TGCGCCAGCAGTGAGTCGATGGGCGGGGGGGACAATGAGCAGTTCTTC

size: few
D: -
J: TRBJ2-7
V: TRBV7-9
CDR3: CASSLTGTGYEQYF
DNA: TGTGCCAGCAGCTTAACGGGCACGGGGTACGAGCAGTACTTC

size: many
D: -
J: TRBJ1-1
V: TRBV30
CDR3: CAWRVGLGGTEAFF
DNA: TGTGCCTGGAGGGTAGGTTTAGGAGGCACTGAAGCTTTCTTT

size: -
D: -
J: TRBJ2-7
V: TRBV5-1
CDR3: CASSMATPPPPYEQYF
DNA: TGCGCCAGCAGCATGGCGACACCACCACCCCCCTACGAGCAGTACTTC

size: -
D: -
J: TRBJ1-1
V: TRBV20-1
CDR3: CSAKSPKVDTEAFF
DNA: TGCAGTGCCAAATCCCCCAAAGTTGACACTGAAGCTTTCTTT

size: few
D: -
J: TRBJ2-7
V: TRBV5-4
CDR3: CASGRQGGYEQYF
DNA: TGTGCCAGCGGGCGACAGGGAGGATACGAGCAGTACTTC

size: -
D: TRBD1
J: TRBJ1-6
V: TRBV4-3
CDR3: CASSQDRGTGANSPLHF
DNA: TGCGCCAGCAGCCAAGATAGGGGCACAGGGGCTAATTCACCCCTCCACTTT

size: few
D: -
J: TRBJ2-2
V: TRBV20-1
CDR3: CSARGDTISTGELFF
DNA: TGCAGTGCGAGGGGGGACACAATCTCTACCGGGGAGCTGTTTTTT

size: many
D: -
J: TRBJ1-2
V: TRBV20-1
CDR3: CSARPSGSTDYGYTF
DNA: TGCAGTGCTAGGCCAAGCGGTAGTACCGACTATGGCTACACCTTC

size: many
D: -
J: TRBJ1-4
V: TRBV20-1
CDR3: CSAAPTNEKLFF
DNA: TGCAGTGCTGCCCCGACTAATGAAAAACTGTTTTTT

size: many
D: -
J: TRBJ2-5
V: TRBV5-1
CDR3: CASSSDRRTQYF
DNA: TGCGCCAGCAGCTCCGACCGGAGGACCCAGTACTTC

size: few
D: TRBD2
J: TRBJ2-1
V: TRBV25-1
CDR3: CASSELGGTSGGLYNEQFF
DNA: TGTGCCAGCAGTGAATTAGGAGGGACTAGCGGGGGTCTCTACAATGAGCAGTTCTTC

size: -
D: TRBD2
J: TRBJ2-1
V: TRBV20-1
CDR3: CSARDPGTSSNEQFF
DNA: TGCAGTGCTAGAGATCCGGGGACTAGCAGCAATGAGCAGTTCTTC

size: few
D: -
J: TRBJ2-3
V: TRBV7-3
CDR3: CASNPGGDTQYF
DNA: TGTGCCAGCAATCCCGGGGGAGATACGCAGTATTTT

size: many
D: -
J: TRBJ2-3
V: TRBV30
CDR3: CAWNTGRTDTQYF
DNA: TGTGCCTGGAATACAGGGAGGACAGATACGCAGTATTTT

size: few
D: -
J: TRBJ1-4
V: TRBV5-1
CDR3: CASSPGAGQEKLFF
DNA: TGCGCCAGCAGCCCGGGGGCAGGGCAGGAAAAACTGTTTTTT

size: -
D: TRBD2
J: TRBJ2-1
V: TRBV7-2
CDR3: CASSYSGGAYNEQFF
DNA: TGTGCCAGCAGCTATAGCGGGGGGGCCTACAATGAGCAGTTCTTC

size: -
D: -
J: TRBJ2-7
V: TRBV11-2
CDR3: CASSLSGPAYEQYF
DNA: TGTGCCAGCAGCTTGAGTGGGCCGGCCTACGAGCAGTACTTC

size: many
D: -
J: TRBJ1-2
V: TRBV5-4
CDR3: CASSHDGSDYGYTF
DNA: TGTGCCAGCAGCCACGACGGGAGCGACTATGGCTACACCTTC

size: few
D: TRBD1
J: TRBJ1-2
V: TRBV20-1
CDR3: CSASGRQGGSAGGYTF
DNA: TGCAGTGCTAGTGGGCGACAGGGAGGTTCGGCTGGGGGCTACACCTTC